This TCR beta chain was recorded in a study of blood T cell repertoires in COVID-19. Across the whole study: Samples taken during acute and convalescent COVID-19 were collected in the United States, Italy and Spain. T cells, B-cell-depleted T cells, or PBMCs supplied cDNA or gDNA.

Per the original methods: Estimated nucleated cell counts came from reference gene primer amplification. Clones were read by immunoSEQ multiplex PCR, and TCRdb kept only the in-frame ones, dropping some. From that table come the V and J calls and clone size; the DNA was used to work out D and trimming. The sample consists of roughly 150,000 clones, more than 70% of them appearing once. V gave up 0 bases and J gave up 7 bases, with 9 bases separating them. Per the germline V gene, CDR1 is MGHRA and CDR2 is YSYEKL. The CDR3 sequence is 13 residues long. What was sequenced was peripheral blood. This TCR was sampled from a human donor in a cohort sampled during active COVID-19. This rearrangement joins TRBV4-1 to TRBJ1-2; D gene ambiguous. CDR3 sequence (DNA): TGCGCCAGCAGCCAAGACGGTTCCGGTGGCTACACCTTC. This translates into CASSQDGSGGYTF.